This paragraph reports one TCR beta chain. Its specificity is unknown. This specimen belongs to a study of shared clonotypes between healthy human individuals. Those who donated were healthy HIV-negative adults, with no recent acute infections or vaccinations reported. Study results and caveats: Clonotype sharing across a few donors was observed for around 5% of naive CD4 clonotypes. Some clonotypes were shared by all four sorted-subset donors, while others were not shared. The non-shared ones had lower generation probabilities than the shared ones.

CDR3 length: 13 residues. CDR1 and CDR2 (germline): SNHLY, FYNNEI. Trimming stripped 5 bases from V and 2 bases from J, with 9 bases between. It was about 180 ng DNA, some 30,000 T cell genomes, that sorted-subset replicate PCRs used. The method was immunoSEQ multiplex PCR; TCRdb's version includes in-frame clones alone and lacks a portion of them. The sample has some 690,000 clones, about 92% seen once. The V gene is TRBV2, the J gene TRBJ1-2; D call uncertain. The clonotype was recovered from a man younger than 35 in good health. Some clones in this sample may be carry-over from other donors' samples. The sample consisted of memory CD8+ T cells from PBMCs. The sample's subset: CD45RO+ cells pooled with CCR7-negative TemRA cells. The CDR3 DNA reads TGTGCCAGCAGTCAGAGATACAACTATGGCTACACCTTC. The encoded protein is CASSQRYNYGYTF.